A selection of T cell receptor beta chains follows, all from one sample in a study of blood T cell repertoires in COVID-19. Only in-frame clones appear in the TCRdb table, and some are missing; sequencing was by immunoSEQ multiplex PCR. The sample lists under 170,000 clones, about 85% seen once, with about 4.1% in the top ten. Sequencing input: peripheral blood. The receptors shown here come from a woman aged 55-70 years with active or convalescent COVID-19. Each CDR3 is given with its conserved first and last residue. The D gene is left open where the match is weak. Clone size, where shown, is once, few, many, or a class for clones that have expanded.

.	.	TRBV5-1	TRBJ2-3	TGCGCCAGCAGCTTGGGCGAAGATACGCAGTATTTT	CASSLGEDTQYF
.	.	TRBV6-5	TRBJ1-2	TGTGCCAGCAGTTGGGGGGGTGGCTACACCTTC	CASSWGGGYTF
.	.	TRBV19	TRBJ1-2	TGTGCCAGTAGGACTTACAAGAACTATGGCTACACCTTC	CASRTYKNYGYTF
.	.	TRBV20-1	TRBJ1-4	TGCAGTGCTAGCGTGAATGAAAAACTGTTTTTT	CSASVNEKLFF
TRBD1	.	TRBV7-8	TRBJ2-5	TGTGCCAGCAGCTTAAACAGGGGGCCGGAACCCCAAGAGACCCAGTACTTC	CASSLNRGPEPQETQYF
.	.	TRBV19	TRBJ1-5	TGTGCCAGTAGTATTGGGAGCAGCTCTAATCAGCCCCAGCATTTT	CASSIGSSSNQPQHF
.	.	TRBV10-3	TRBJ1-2	TGTGCCATCAGTGAGTCGGCGGGATGGCAGGGCGATGGCTACACCTTC	CAISESAGWQGDGYTF
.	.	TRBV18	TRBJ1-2	TGTGCCAGCTCATCCGGACAGAATACTAACTATGGCTACACCTTC	CASSSGQNTNYGYTF
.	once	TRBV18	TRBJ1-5	TGTGCCAGCTCACCACCGGGGGCGAGCAATCAGCCCCAGCATTTT	CASSPPGASNQPQHF
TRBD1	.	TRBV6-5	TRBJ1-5	TGTGCCAGCAGACGGGACAGGGGCGGCAATCAGCCCCAGCATTTT	CASRRDRGGNQPQHF
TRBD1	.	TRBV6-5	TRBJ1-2	TGTGCCAGCGCCGGGACAGGGGGGGGAAAAGGCTACACCTTC	CASAGTGGGKGYTF
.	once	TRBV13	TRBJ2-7	TGTGCCAGCACCCTCGGGACAACCTCCTACGAGCAGTACTTC	CASTLGTTSYEQYF
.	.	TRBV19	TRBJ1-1	TGTGCCAGTACCTGGACTGGAACTGAAGCTTTCTTT	CASTWTGTEAFF
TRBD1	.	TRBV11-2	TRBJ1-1	TGTGCCAGCAGCCCCGGGACAGGGGAAGCTTTCTTT	CASSPGTGEAFF
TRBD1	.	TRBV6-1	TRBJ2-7	TGTGCCAGCAGTGAAGCGCTTTGGGACAGGGGATCCGAGCAGTACTTC	CASSEALWDRGSEQYF
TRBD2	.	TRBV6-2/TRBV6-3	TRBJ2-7	TGTGCCAGCAGTTCTACGGGGGGGCCATCTAACGAGCAGTACTTC	CASSSTGGPSNEQYF
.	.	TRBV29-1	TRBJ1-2	TGCAGCGGGGGCGGTCGGGACTATGGCTACACCTTC	CSGGGRDYGYTF
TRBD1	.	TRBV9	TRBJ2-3	TGTGCCAGCAGCGCAACGACAGGGGCCTGGACCACAGATACGCAGTATTTT	CASSATTGAWTTDTQYF
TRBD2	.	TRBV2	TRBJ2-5	TGTGCCAGCAGTGAAGGTTGGAGTAGCGGGGGACCCCAAGAGACCCAGTACTTC	CASSEGWSSGGPQETQYF
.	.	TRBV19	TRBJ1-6	TGTGCCACCCGGACAGCCCCCGAGAAGGATTCACCCCTCCACTTT	CATRTAPEKDSPLHF
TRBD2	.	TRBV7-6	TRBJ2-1	TGTGCCAGCAGCTTAGAGTCAGCTGCGGGGGGCCTCGAGCAGTTCTTC	CASSLESAAGGLEQFF
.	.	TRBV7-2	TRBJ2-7	TGTGCCAGCAGCTTAGGTTATCCGGGGAGAGAGCAGTACTTC	CASSLGYPGREQYF
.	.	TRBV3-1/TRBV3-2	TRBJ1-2	TGTGCCAGCACCCAGGGCCAGGGTGGCGGCTACACCTTC	CASTQGQGGGYTF
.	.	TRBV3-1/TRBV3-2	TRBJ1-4	TGTGCCAGCAGCCAAATGGGGGGGGATGAAAAACTGTTTTTT	CASSQMGGDEKLFF
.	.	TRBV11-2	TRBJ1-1	TGTGCCAGCAGCTCCCTCGGGTCTTCTTCTGAAGCTTTCTTT	CASSSLGSSSEAFF
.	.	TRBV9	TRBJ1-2	TGTGCCAGCAGCGCGGGGTCCGACGGTAACTATGGCTACACCTTC	CASSAGSDGNYGYTF
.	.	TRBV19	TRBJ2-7	TGTGCCAGTAGTTTTCTTACAGGGTCGGAGCAGTACTTC	CASSFLTGSEQYF
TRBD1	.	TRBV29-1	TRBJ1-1	TGCAGCGTAGACAGGGGGCTTGACACTGAAGCTTTCTTT	CSVDRGLDTEAFF
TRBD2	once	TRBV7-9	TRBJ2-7	TGTGCCAGCAGCCCACGGGGGGGTCTGTTTGAAGAGCAGTACTTC	CASSPRGGLFEEQYF
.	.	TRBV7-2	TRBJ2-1	TGTGCCAGCAGCTTGCAGGGGCCCAGCTCCTACAATGAGCAGTTCTTC	CASSLQGPSSYNEQFF
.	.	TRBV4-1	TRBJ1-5	TGCGCCAGCAGCCCCCGGATAGCCTCCAATCAGCCCCAGCATTTT	CASSPRIASNQPQHF
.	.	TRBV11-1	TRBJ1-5	TGTGCCAGCAGCCCCGGATCGGGTCAGCCCCAGCATTTT	CASSPGSGQPQHF
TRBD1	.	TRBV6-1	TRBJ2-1	TGTGCCAGCAGTGATTACATCCGGGACAGAAACAATGAGCAGTTCTTC	CASSDYIRDRNNEQFF
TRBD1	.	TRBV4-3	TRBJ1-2	TGCGCCAGCAGCCAAGCATGGACAGGGGACTATGGCTACACCTTC	CASSQAWTGDYGYTF
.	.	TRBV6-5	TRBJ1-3	TGTGCCAGCAGTTACTCATCAGGGATCGGAAACACCATATATTTT	CASSYSSGIGNTIYF
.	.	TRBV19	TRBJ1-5	TGTGCCAGTAGCGGCGCGGCGGGGGGGCGCAATCAGCCCCAGCATTTT	CASSGAAGGRNQPQHF
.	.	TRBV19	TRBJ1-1	TGTGCCAGTAGTCCCTGGGGGGGCAGGTTAAGTGGTGAAGCTTTCTTT	CASSPWGGRLSGEAFF
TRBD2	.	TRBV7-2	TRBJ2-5	TGTGCCAGCAGCTCGAATATAGCGGGGGGTGGAGAGACCCAGTACTTC	CASSSNIAGGGETQYF
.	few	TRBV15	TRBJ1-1	TGTGCCACCAGCAGAGAATCCCGGGACATATGGGATCGTGGCACTGAAGCTTTCTTT	CATSRESRDIWDRGTEAFF